This TCR beta chain stems from a study of blood T cell repertoires in COVID-19. For the study at large: Sites across the United States, Italy and Spain contributed samples from acute and convalescent COVID-19.

Clones were read by immunoSEQ multiplex PCR, and TCRdb kept only the in-frame ones, dropping some. The data show around 300,000 clones, with 90% seen just once and 1.1% held by the top ten. The germline gives CDR1 SQVTM, CDR2 ANQGSEA. Trimming took 3 bases from V and 5 from J, leaving 13 bases between them. CDR3 length: 13 amino acids. V gene TRBV29-1 combines with J gene TRBJ1-2, with D possibly matching TRBD1 (5 bases). Sample: PBMCs or T cells enriched from blood (not recorded which). This receptor was identified in a woman aged 30 to 39 who had recovered from COVID-19. The CDR3 sequence is CSVDLGGPYGYTF. As DNA, the CDR3 is TGCAGCGTTGATCTGGGGGGTCCTTATGGCTACACCTTC. Complete variable domain (other parts from reference TRBV29-1 and TRBJ1-2): SAVISQKPSRDICQRGTSLTIQCQVDSQVTMMFWYRQQPGQSLTLIATANQGSEATYESGFVIDKFPISRPNLTFSTLTVSNMSPEDSSIYLCSVDLGGPYGYTFGSGTRLTVV.